The entry that follows covers one T cell receptor beta chain sequence. The antigen it binds to is not known. Base qualities are not provided; no much larger clone lies one nucleotide away. The immunoSEQ Assay, a bias-controlled multiplex PCR, was used to amplify TCRbeta CDR3 regions from genomic DNA. As for the original processing: Within the assay, amplification of reference gene primers was used to estimate how many nucleated cells each sample contained. Sequence reads were collapsed and filtered to measure the absolute abundance of every unique TCRbeta CDR3 rearrangement. For each sample, productive Simpson clonality was calculated by taking the square root of Simpson's diversity index across productive rearrangements. In its TCRdb copy, this immuneACCESS table keeps in-frame sequences only and misses some clones. Where compared with another copy, unresolved V genes explain less than half of these, and the others have no known cause. V and J calls plus clone size are reproduced from that table; the DNA served to infer D and trimming. The sample data list hundreds of thousands of clones, and less than 85% of these were observed just once. 3% to 4.5% of the sample is held by the ten biggest clonotypes.

Trimming costs V 4 bases and J 10 bases, and their ends lie 15 bases apart. Reading from cysteine to phenylalanine, the CDR3 counts 14 amino acids. Of the read, only the CDR3 DNA is kept; its 42 bases are in frame from base 1. CDR1 and CDR2, looked up from the germline V gene, are SGDLS and YYNGEE. The data stem from a study of blood T cell repertoires in COVID-19 (dated by TCRdb to 2020 to 2022). Background for the entire study: Collaborator samples came from the United States, Italy and Spain and covered acute and convalescent phases of COVID-19. The prospective study material was composed of cDNA or gDNA derived from T cells, B-cell-depleted T cells, or PBMCs. Deeply sampled blood TCRbeta repertoires from subjects exposed to, actively infected with, or recovered from COVID-19 were included in the dataset. A freely available public database, intended as a resource for researchers studying the immune response to SARS-CoV-2, is where the repertoires were released. Samples came from the ongoing ImmuneRACE study (first 160 participants) plus 1,254 subjects from 6 global collaborators. The sample metadata nearly always contained a de-identified subject ID, COVID-19 status, age in years and sex. Where HLA class I and class II types were available, the types were taken from metadata supplied by the sample provider, not from assay-based typing.

On the study overall, not on this receptor specifically: Clinical and demographic metadata were provided uncurated, with the amount varying by source and participant.

Each collaborating institution followed its own protocols to collect whole blood in K2EDTA tubes. For TCRbeta analysis, collaborators shipped samples as frozen whole blood, isolated PBMCs, or DNA extracted from either of those sample types. The sequencing sample was made of peripheral blood. The chain is made from TRBV9 and TRBJ1-6; matching of 5 bases hints at TRBD1 as the D gene. The sequence derives from an elderly woman with acute or convalescent COVID-19. The CDR3 region reads CASSSGQLGSPLHF. The sequenced DNA is TGTGCCAGCAGCTCAGGACAATTGGGGTCACCCCTCCACTTT.